The 27 T cell receptor beta chains listed next were all sequenced from one sample in a study of blood T cell repertoires in COVID-19. TCRdb keeps only in-frame clones here, not all; method: immunoSEQ multiplex PCR. The profile shows roughly 350,000 clones, approximately 89% of them singletons. What was sequenced was peripheral blood. These receptors all stem from a woman aged 25-40 years with COVID-19, enrolled during active disease.

This rearrangement joins TRBV27 to TRBJ2-1, with 11 bases lining up with TRBD2. CDR1 is MNHEY, CDR2 SMNVEV, per germline (reference sequence). The CDR3 contains 14 residues. V was pared by 8 bases and J by 13 bases, with 13 bases of the junction left unmatched. The chain's CDR3 is CASSGTSGTIRQFF. CDR3 bases: TGTGCCAGCTCTGGGACTAGCGGCACAATTAGACAGTTCTTC.

This clone was observed once. This chain joins TRBV4-3 and TRBJ1-5; TRBD1 aligns across 8 bases. CDR1 and CDR2 (germline): LGHNA, YSLEER. The CDR3 sequence is 15 residues long. Unmatched junction bases numbered 5, after V lost 1 base and J lost 6 bases. CDR3 in DNA: TGCGCCAGCAGCCAAGGGACAGGGAAGAGTCAGCCCCAGCATTTT. Its translation is CASSQGTGKSQPQHF.

The chain is built from TRBV30 and TRBJ2-5; D is possibly TRBD1 (5 bases). V was shortened by 1 base and J by 0 bases, with 12 bases between the two germline ends. Per germline, CDR1 GTSNPN and CDR2 SVGIG (reference sequence). This CDR3 region has 15 residues. The CDR3 DNA sequence: TGTGCCTGGAGTGCGTCGACAGCATACCAAGAGACCCAGTACTTC. It specifies CAWSASTAYQETQYF.

For this clone: The identical CDR3 is also encoded by other nucleotide sequences in the sample. The CDR3 nucleotides read TGTGCCTGGAGTGTACGACAGATGAACACTGAAGCTTTCTTT. It codes for CAWSVRQMNTEAFF. The J gene is TRBJ1-1, the V gene TRBV30, with D maybe TRBD1 (5 bases). Trimming pared 0 bases from V and 0 bases from J, leaving 8 bases between. Germline CDR1 reads GTSNPN; CDR2 reads SVGIG (reference sequence). The CDR3 loop spans 14 amino acids.

The chain uses TRBV28 and TRBJ2-1; tentative D call: TRBD2 (6 bases). The CDR3 runs to 15 residues. The V and J ends lost 2 bases and 3 bases respectively, with 11 bases between them. Per germline, CDR1 MDHEN and CDR2 SYDVKM. The DNA of the CDR3 is TGTGCCAGCAGTTTAGCGGGACTTGGCTACAATGAGCAGTTCTTC. It yields the protein CASSLAGLGYNEQFF.

This clone showed up many times. V gene TRBV6-4 combines with J gene TRBJ2-3; 9 bases agree with TRBD2. This CDR3 is 15 amino acids long. Trimming removed 3 bases from V and 4 bases from J; junction bases left unmatched: 5. Germline V gene data show CDR1 as MRHNA and CDR2 as SNTAGT. CDR3 sequence: CASSELAGEADTQYF. The DNA for the CDR3 is TGTGCCAGCAGTGAGTTAGCGGGAGAAGCAGATACGCAGTATTTT.

The rearrangement joins TRBV6-2 or TRBV6-3 to TRBJ2-2, with D possibly being TRBD2 (5 bases). The CDR3 spans 14 residues. The V end was cut by 2 bases, the J end by 7 bases, with 11 bases between. Germline lookup yields CDR1 MNHEY and CDR2 SVGEGT. For the CDR3, the DNA is TGTGCCAGCAGTTACGTGCGGGCGGGCGGGGAGCTGTTTTTT. Amino acid sequence: CASSYVRAGGELFF.

The chain combines TRBV27 with TRBJ2-1; 11 nucleotides align to TRBD2. V dropped 6 bases and J dropped 7; count of bases not matched to a gene: 8. The CDR3 totals 15 residues. CDR1 and CDR2 from the germline V gene are MNHEY and SMNVEV (reference sequence). The CDR3 protein is CASRTLAGGGNEQFF. CDR3 coding DNA: TGTGCCAGCAGGACTCTAGCGGGAGGAGGGAATGAGCAGTTCTTC.

The rearrangement joins TRBV19 to TRBJ2-2, with 7 bases lining up with TRBD1. The CDR3 covers 14 residues. Germline V gives CDR1 LNHDA, CDR2 SQIVND (reference sequence). V shed 6 bases, J shed 3 bases, and the junction held 4 bases outside the gene matches. The CDR3 is CASRTGVDTGELFF. CDR3 nucleotides: TGTGCCAGTAGAACAGGGGTGGACACCGGGGAGCTGTTTTTT.

The CDR3 region is CASSAREGAGANVLTF. The CDR3 DNA sequence: TGCGCCAGCAGCGCCCGGGAGGGAGCCGGGGCCAACGTCCTGACTTTC. The chain links TRBV5-1 to TRBJ2-6, with 8 bases lining up with TRBD2. CDR1 is SGHRS and CDR2 is YFSETQ in the germline V gene. V trimming: 4 bases; J trimming: 4 bases; junction bases outside the gene matches: 7. CDR3 length: 16 residues.

The chain couples TRBV4-2 to TRBJ2-2; D gene uncertain. This CDR3 region has 15 residues. Trimming took off 0 bases at V and 6 bases at J, with 11 bases between the two ends. The V gene's germline CDR1 is LGHNA and CDR2 YNFKEQ. The CDR3 is CASSQDGLAPGELFF. The CDR3 nucleotides read TGTGCCAGCAGCCAAGATGGGCTTGCCCCCGGGGAGCTGTTTTTT.

The chain is built from TRBV6-6 and TRBJ1-5; TRBD1 is a possible D gene (5 bases). The CDR3 is made up of 13 amino acids. Trimming removed 2 bases from V and 5 bases from J, with 7 bases in between. Per germline, CDR1 MNHNY and CDR2 SVGAGI (reference sequence). The CDR3 DNA is TGTGCCAGCAGTTACGGGGCGGATCAGCCCCAGCATTTT. It codes for CASSYGADQPQHF.

The rearrangement joins TRBV18 to TRBJ1-2; unclear D gene. The CDR3 has 14 residues. The germline gives CDR1 KGHSH, CDR2 LQKENI. V dropped 3 bases and J dropped 2 bases, with 10 bases sitting between them. The CDR3 loop is CASSPSSSNYGYTF. CDR3 in DNA: TGTGCCAGCTCACCGTCCAGTTCAAACTATGGCTACACCTTC.

The chain links TRBV4-2 to TRBJ2-5; no firm D call. Deletions cut 3 bases from V and 7 bases from J, with 18 bases between. There are 15 residues in the CDR3. CDR1 and CDR2 from the germline V gene are LGHNA and YNFKEQ. The CDR3 coding sequence is TGTGCCAGCAGCCAGAATCCGGGTCTACGGGTGACCCAGTACTTC. Translating it yields CASSQNPGLRVTQYF.

This rearrangement joins TRBV3-1 (or the pseudogene TRBV3-2) to TRBJ2-5; maybe TRBD2 (5 bases). The CDR3 length is 15 residues. The V gene lost 4 bases and the J gene lost 1 base, with 13 bases spanning the gap. Germline CDR1 and CDR2: LGHDT and YNNKEL (reference sequence). CDR3 residues: CASSRTSPPQETQYF. DNA for the CDR3: TGTGCCAGCAGCCGCACTAGTCCCCCCCAAGAGACCCAGTACTTC.

This chain joins TRBV7-2 and TRBJ2-1; TRBD2 agrees at 9 bases. CDR3 size: 15 residues. V lost 5 bases and J lost 1; bases outside the gene matches: 3. Germline-derived CDR1 and CDR2 are SGHTA and FQGNSA. CDR3 residues: CASSAGLASYNEQFF. CDR3 sequence (DNA): TGTGCCAGCAGCGCCGGACTAGCGTCCTACAATGAGCAGTTCTTC.

The chain links TRBV30 to TRBJ2-5, with TRBD2 matching over 8 bases. The CDR3 length is 14 residues. The germline V gene encodes CDR1 GTSNPN and CDR2 SVGIG (reference sequence). Trimming cost V 0 bases and J 4 bases; bases outside gene matches: 4. The DNA of the CDR3 is TGTGCCTGGAGTGTAGCCGGGGGGGGAGAGACCCAGTACTTC. This codes for CAWSVAGGGETQYF.

The rearrangement joins TRBV28 to TRBJ1-2; D remains ambiguous. The CDR3 loop spans 16 amino acids. The germline gives CDR1 MDHEN, CDR2 SYDVKM. V dropped 5 bases and J dropped 0 bases, with 16 bases sitting between them. CDR3 nucleotide sequence: TGTGCCAGCAGTCCGCTTTTTGACTCCACTAACTATGGCTACACCTTC. Translation gives CASSPLFDSTNYGYTF.

The rearrangement uses TRBV6-5 and TRBJ1-1; 9 bases are a match to TRBD1. Germline V gene lookup returns CDR1 MNHEY and CDR2 SVGAGI. This CDR3 is built from 14 residues. The V gene end was trimmed by 5 bases and the J gene end by 3 bases; junction bases not matched to a gene: 4. This chain's CDR3 is CASSQDRGDTEAFF. The CDR3, as DNA: TGTGCCAGCAGTCAGGACAGGGGAGACACTGAAGCTTTCTTT.

This chain links TRBV4-1 with TRBJ2-1; 11 positions match TRBD2. Germline V lookup: CDR1 MGHRA, CDR2 YSYEKL. The CDR3 runs 15 residues. The ends lost 1 base at V and 8 bases at J; junction bases unmatched: 4. CDR3 protein: CASSQAPLAGDEQFF. The CDR3 DNA is TGCGCCAGCAGCCAAGCCCCACTAGCGGGAGATGAGCAGTTCTTC.

This chain uses TRBV4-1 with TRBJ2-2, with TRBD2 identical over 7 bases. Germline CDR1 MGHRA, CDR2 YSYEKL. CDR3 length: 16 residues. The junction had 5 bases not matched to a gene; V was cut back by 3 bases and J by 1 base. CDR3 nucleotide sequence: TGCGCCAGCAGCCAGGCTTCTAGCGGGAACACCGGGGAGCTGTTTTTT. It is translated as CASSQASSGNTGELFF.

This clone was detected only once. Other nucleotide sequences from this sample produce the same CDR3. V and J are TRBV9 and TRBJ2-2; the match to TRBD1 covers 9 bases. Germline V gene lookup returns CDR1 SGDLS and CDR2 YYNGEE. This CDR3 has 16 amino acids. The V gene end was trimmed by 4 bases and the J gene end by 1 base; junction bases not matched to a gene: 5. The CDR3 loop is CASSPRGQGNTGELFF. Here the CDR3 DNA reads TGTGCCAGCAGCCCCCGGGGACAGGGGAACACCGGGGAGCTGTTTTTT.

This chain uses TRBV7-3 with TRBJ2-7; D call uncertain. The CDR3 consists of 14 residues. Germline V gene lookup returns CDR1 SGHTA and CDR2 FQGTGA. V lost 4 bases and J 3 bases, leaving 13 bases between the germline ends. The CDR3 sequence: CASSSTPRIYEQYF. The DNA of the CDR3 is TGTGCCAGCAGCTCTACCCCTAGGATCTACGAGCAGTACTTC.

The genes are TRBV5-4 and TRBJ2-5, with TRBD1 identical over 7 bases. CDR3 size: 15 residues. Unmatched junction bases numbered 7, after V lost 0 bases and J lost 5 bases. Germline V gene data show CDR1 as SGHNT and CDR2 as YYREEE (reference sequence). The CDR3 DNA reads TGTGCCAGCAGCTTGGCCGGGACAGTAGGGGAGACCCAGTACTTC. Its translation is CASSLAGTVGETQYF.

The genes are TRBV6-5 and TRBJ2-5; 9 bases fit TRBD2. The junction had 3 bases not matched to a gene; V was cut back by 5 bases and J by 5 bases. The CDR3 contains 13 residues. Germline V gene sequence: CDR1 MNHEY, CDR2 SVGAGI. CDR3 region: CASSRTSAETQYF. The CDR3 DNA follows: TGTGCCAGCAGTAGGACTAGCGCCGAGACCCAGTACTTC.

The rearrangement uses TRBV19 and TRBJ1-5, with 7 bases fitting TRBD1. Germline V CDR1 and CDR2: LNHDA, SQIVND (reference sequence). There are 15 residues in the CDR3. Trimming at V came to 3 bases and at J to 3 bases, leaving 5 bases not matched to a gene. The CDR3 DNA follows: TGTGCCAGTAGTATGTTGGGACAGACCAATCAGCCCCAGCATTTT. It translates to CASSMLGQTNQPQHF. The full variable domain, in which reference TRBV19 and TRBJ1-5 provide the parts outside the CDR3, is DGGITQSPKYLFRKEGQNVTLSCEQNLNHDAMYWYRQDPGQGLRLIYYSQIVNDFQKGDIAEGYSVSREKKESFPLTVTSAQKNPTAFYLCASSMLGQTNQPQHFGDGTRLSIL.

Points on this clone: The same CDR3 is also encoded by other DNA sequences in this sample. J is TRBJ2-3 and V is TRBV7-9; D is ambiguous. The CDR3 length is 12 residues. Germline V CDR1 and CDR2: SEHNR, FQNEAQ (reference sequence). Trimming took off 5 bases at V and 2 bases at J, with 5 bases between the two ends. The CDR3, as DNA: TGTGCCAGCAGCCCTTCCACAGATACGCAGTATTTT. This sequence encodes CASSPSTDTQYF.